Shown below are 30 T cell receptor beta chains from a single sample sequenced in a study of T cell responses to AZD1222 COVID-19 vaccine. Method: immunoSEQ multiplex PCR; TCRdb's copy keeps in-frame clones and lacks some. The sample consists of 100,000 to 150,000 clones, 88% of them appearing once. The sequencing used peripheral blood, collected on day 0 of AZD1222 vaccination. The receptors come from an adult in good health.

V and J are TRBV3-1 (or the pseudogene TRBV3-2) and TRBJ1-5; the match to TRBD1 covers 12 bases. CDR1 is LGHDT, CDR2 YNNKEL, per germline (reference sequence). CDR3 length: 15 residues. Trimming took 3 bases from V and 6 from J; bases not matched to a gene: 3. For the CDR3, the DNA is TGTGCCAGCAGCCAGGGACAGGGGGCGAGTCAGCCCCAGCATTTT. Amino acid sequence: CASSQGQGASQPQHF.

This rearrangement joins TRBV19 to TRBJ2-3; D possibly corresponds to TRBD1 (5 bases). CDR1 and CDR2 (germline): LNHDA, SQIVND (reference sequence). V dropped 3 bases and J dropped 9 bases, with 16 bases sitting between them. The CDR3 length is 14 residues. The CDR3 DNA reads as TGTGCCAGTAGTATTGACAGAACTTCAGGCACGCAGTATTTT. Amino acid sequence: CASSIDRTSGTQYF.

CDR3 DNA sequence: TGTGCCAGCAGTGACCCCGGGGGGGAAGAGACCCAGTACTTC. This gives the protein CASSDPGGEETQYF. The chain carries TRBV25-1 and TRBJ2-5; 8 nucleotides agree with TRBD2. The CDR3 contains 14 residues. The V gene end was trimmed by 3 bases and the J gene end by 3 bases; junction bases not matched to a gene: 3. Germline V CDR1 and CDR2: MGHDK, SYGVNS.

The chain is built from TRBV7-9 and TRBJ2-7; 8 bases agree with TRBD2. From germline, CDR1 is SEHNR and CDR2 FQNEAQ (reference sequence). CDR3 length: 14 amino acids. The junction had 5 bases not matched to a gene; V was cut back by 6 bases and J by 1 base. CDR3 region: CASSLLAESYEQYF. CDR3 bases: TGTGCCAGCAGTCTACTAGCGGAGTCCTACGAGCAGTACTTC. Combining the CDR3 with reference TRBV7-9 and TRBJ2-7 gives the whole variable domain DTGVSQNPRHKITKRGQNVTFRCDPISEHNRLYWYRQTLGQGPEFLTYFQNEAQLEKSRLLSDRFSAERPKGSFSTLEIQRTEQGDSAMYLCASSLLAESYEQYFGPGTRLTVT.

The chain combines TRBV6-1 with TRBJ2-3; 7 positions agree with TRBD2. This CDR3 region has 14 residues. The J segment lost 4 bases and the V segment lost 3 bases, leaving 4 bases of the junction unmatched. Germline lookup yields CDR1 MNHNS and CDR2 SASEGT. Here the CDR3 reads CASSDVGRADTQYF. In nucleotides, the CDR3 is TGTGCCAGCAGTGACGTAGGGAGGGCAGATACGCAGTATTTT.

The V call is TRBV9, the J call TRBJ1-2; D not certain. Germline V gives CDR1 SGDLS, CDR2 YYNGEE. Trimming left V 5 bases short and J 6 bases short, with 17 bases between. This CDR3 is built from 14 residues. CDR3 in amino acids: CASSYIVGRDGYTF. DNA of the CDR3: TGTGCCAGCAGTTATATAGTAGGTAGAGATGGCTACACCTTC.

V and J are TRBV5-1 and TRBJ2-3, with TRBD2 matching over 16 bases. V gave up 4 bases and J gave up 4 bases; unmatched junction bases: 9. This CDR3 has 18 residues. The V gene's germline CDR1 is SGHRS and CDR2 YFSETQ. CDR3 bases: TGCGCCAGCAGCATGGGACTAGCGGGAGGGCTTTCATCAGATACGCAGTATTTT. It specifies CASSMGLAGGLSSDTQYF.

This clone appeared a single time. The rearrangement links TRBV15 to TRBJ1-4; D unclear. Trimming left V 0 bases short and J 6 bases short, with 11 bases between. CDR1 and CDR2 (germline): LNHNV, YYDKDF (reference sequence). The CDR3 covers 15 residues. CDR3 nucleotide sequence: TGTGCCACCAGCAGAGATAAAGGGTGGGATGAAAAACTGTTTTTT. Translating gives CATSRDKGWDEKLFF.

The gene calls are TRBV4-2 and TRBJ2-1; D assignment may be TRBD1 or TRBD2 (6 bases each). The CDR3 runs to 15 residues. V was cut by 2 bases and J by 6 bases, with 14 bases left in between. The germline V gene encodes CDR1 LGHNA and CDR2 YNFKEQ. CDR3 in amino acids: CASSQLRGRFNEQFF. CDR3 nucleotides: TGTGCCAGCAGCCAACTTCGGGGGCGTTTCAATGAGCAGTTCTTC.

The chain links TRBV9 to TRBJ1-6; D not certain. Germline values: CDR1 SGDLS, CDR2 YYNGEE. There are 14 residues in the CDR3. The CDR3 region is CAQTLRANNSPLHF. CDR3 sequence (DNA): TGTGCGCAGACGTTAAGGGCGAATAATTCACCCCTCCACTTT.

This chain joins TRBV30 and TRBJ2-7; D is uncertain. The CDR3 length is 15 residues. V was cut by 3 bases and J by 0 bases, with 15 bases left in between. CDR1 and CDR2 (germline): GTSNPN, SVGIG (reference sequence). This CDR3 is CAWRPRQTSSYEQYF. The CDR3 DNA is TGTGCCTGGAGGCCCCGGCAGACAAGCTCCTACGAGCAGTACTTC.

This chain connects TRBV6-5 to TRBJ2-7; D is unresolved. This CDR3 is 13 amino acids long. V shed 1 base and J shed 5 bases, with 9 bases lying between them. The germline V gene has CDR1 MNHEY and CDR2 SVGAGI. The CDR3 sequence is CASSYWRSDEQYF. In DNA, the CDR3 is TGTGCCAGCAGTTACTGGCGTTCGGACGAGCAGTACTTC.

This chain connects TRBV11-2 to TRBJ2-1; D is ambiguous. Germline CDR1 is SGHAT and CDR2 is FQNNGV. V shed 5 bases and J shed 5 bases, with 13 bases lying between them. The CDR3 covers 14 residues. The CDR3 loop is CASSVTYRDNEQFF. In nucleotides, the CDR3 is TGTGCCAGCAGCGTGACCTACAGAGACAATGAGCAGTTCTTC.

V usage is TRBV11-2 and J usage is TRBJ2-5, with a weak D call TRBD2 (5 bases). Trimming removed 5 bases at V and 3 bases at J, with 22 bases between. The germline CDR1 and CDR2 sequences are SGHAT and FQNNGV. The CDR3 spans 17 residues. The CDR3 loop is CASSLASLPGMEETQYF. Here the CDR3 DNA reads TGTGCCAGCAGCCTAGCCTCACTACCCGGGATGGAAGAGACCCAGTACTTC.

The V gene is TRBV28, the J gene TRBJ2-7; perhaps TRBD1 as D (7 bases). Trimming took 7 bases from V and 5 from J, leaving 15 bases between them. CDR3 length equals 13 residues. The germline V gene encodes CDR1 MDHEN and CDR2 SYDVKM. The CDR3 spells CASTPGGGHEQYF. The CDR3 region has the DNA TGTGCCAGCACCCCAGGAGGGGGCCACGAGCAGTACTTC.

The chain combines TRBV4-2 with TRBJ2-7; no clear D gene. Trimming pared 0 bases from V and 0 bases from J, leaving 21 bases between. The CDR3 contains 19 residues. Germline V CDR1 and CDR2: LGHNA, YNFKEQ. The CDR3 is CASSQESIKGRGFSYEQYF. CDR3 sequence (DNA): TGTGCCAGCAGCCAAGAATCGATTAAGGGTAGAGGATTCTCCTACGAGCAGTACTTC.

The V and J genes are TRBV7-9 and TRBJ1-1, with a tentative D call TRBD1 (5 bases). This CDR3 region has 14 residues. V shed 3 bases and J shed 4 bases, with 12 bases lying between them. Germline V CDR1 and CDR2: SEHNR, FQNEAQ (reference sequence). The CDR3 loop is CASSFAQGGTEAFF. The CDR3 DNA follows: TGTGCCAGCAGCTTCGCGCAGGGAGGCACTGAAGCTTTCTTT.

The genes are TRBV5-3 and TRBJ1-3; possibly TRBD1 for D (5 bases). TRBV5-3 is treated as an ORF (open reading frame) with a function not yet certain. CDR3 length: 12 residues. With 5 bases removed from V and 10 bases from J, the gap between germline ends came to 13 bases. Here the CDR3 DNA reads TGTGCCAGAAGTTTCCGGGGCTTTACCATATATTTT. It encodes CARSFRGFTIYF.

The chain combines TRBV19 with TRBJ1-2; no reliable D call. CDR1 and CDR2 (germline): LNHDA, SQIVND (reference sequence). The ends were cut back, 6 bases at V and 2 bases at J, with 10 bases in the middle. CDR3 size: 13 residues. The CDR3 here is CASRMDGNYGYTF. The CDR3, as DNA: TGTGCCAGTAGGATGGACGGGAACTATGGCTACACCTTC.

V usage is TRBV7-9 and J usage is TRBJ2-3, with a possible D match to TRBD2 (5 bases). This CDR3 region has 15 residues. Trimming removed 4 bases at V and 7 bases at J, with 18 bases between. Germline CDR1 is SEHNR and CDR2 is FQNEAQ (reference sequence). The CDR3 DNA reads TGTGCCAGCAGCTCCTCTGCGGACGGGGTATATACGCAGTATTTT. This codes for CASSSSADGVYTQYF.

V gene TRBV5-4 combines with J gene TRBJ2-3; 12 nucleotides agree with TRBD2. After removal of 3 bases from V and 5 bases from J, the junction contained 7 bases not matched to a gene. Germline CDR1 SGHNT, CDR2 YYREEE (reference sequence). CDR3 length: 16 amino acids. The CDR3 sequence: CASSSRTSGAGDTQYF. The CDR3 DNA reads as TGTGCCAGCAGCTCCAGGACTAGCGGGGCGGGAGATACGCAGTATTTT.

The chain links TRBV2 to TRBJ1-2, with D unclear. The CDR3 consists of 12 residues. Germline CDR1 reads SNHLY; CDR2 reads FYNNEI. Trimming stripped 8 bases from V and 4 bases from J, with 11 bases between. The CDR3 DNA sequence: TGTGCCAGCCGAGGAGGATTCTATGGCTACACCTTC. Its protein product is CASRGGFYGYTF. Looking up the rest from reference TRBV2 and TRBJ1-2 gives the full variable domain: EPEVTQTPSHQVTQMGQEVILRCVPISNHLYFYWYRQILGQKVEFLVSFYNNEISEKSEIFDDQFSVERPDGSNFTLKIRSTKLEDSAMYFCASRGGFYGYTFGSGTRLTVV.

The V and J genes are TRBV25-1 and TRBJ2-5; TRBD2 matches 12 bases. The CDR3 loop spans 17 amino acids. V was pared by 4 bases and J by 5 bases, with 11 bases of the junction left unmatched. Germline V gene lookup returns CDR1 MGHDK and CDR2 SYGVNS. In DNA, the CDR3 is TGTGCCAGCAGTGGACCGGGACTAGCGGGCGTCAGGGAGACCCAGTACTTC. Residues: CASSGPGLAGVRETQYF. The variable domain in full, completed from reference TRBV25-1 and TRBJ2-5, reads EADIYQTPRYLVIGTGKKITLECSQTMGHDKMYWYQQDPGMELHLIHYSYGVNSTEKGDLSSESTVSRIRTEHFPLTLESARPSHTSQYLCASSGPGLAGVRETQYFGPGTRLLVL.

In this sample, this clone turned up a few times. The chain has TRBV5-1 and TRBJ1-1, with D maybe TRBD1 (5 bases). V was clipped by 3 bases and J by 5 bases, with 14 bases between them. In germline, CDR1 is SGHRS, CDR2 YFSETQ. This CDR3 region has 14 residues. CDR3 protein: CASSYVTGGTEAFF. The CDR3 DNA reads as TGCGCCAGCAGCTATGTTACTGGGGGGACTGAAGCTTTCTTT.

The chain has TRBV5-1 and TRBJ1-2; 7 bases agree with TRBD1. Germline assignment: CDR1 SGHRS and CDR2 YFSETQ. Germline trimming cut 7 bases from V and 6 bases from J; bases unmatched to any gene: 6. This CDR3 is built from 12 residues. The CDR3 reads CASGKGADGYTF. The CDR3 coding sequence is TGCGCCAGCGGTAAGGGGGCGGATGGCTACACCTTC.

The CDR3 protein is CATSDTAQGPQHF. The CDR3 nucleotides read TGTGCCACCAGTGATACCGCACAGGGTCCCCAGCATTTT. The gene calls are TRBV24-1 and TRBJ1-5, with D perhaps matching TRBD1 (6 bases). The germline V gene has CDR1 KGHDR and CDR2 SFDVKD. With 3 bases removed from V and 10 bases from J, the gap between germline ends came to 12 bases. The CDR3 spans 13 residues.

The V call is TRBV12-3 or TRBV12-4, the J call TRBJ1-4; 7 positions match TRBD1. J gave up 8 bases and V 4 bases, and 4 bases lay outside the gene matches. This CDR3 has 13 amino acids. CDR3 sequence reads: CASSSRTGEKLFF. CDR3 nucleotides: TGTGCCAGCAGTTCTCGGACAGGCGAAAAACTGTTTTTT.

The genes are TRBV11-3 and TRBJ2-3, with D tentatively TRBD2 (6 bases). CDR3 length equals 13 residues. Germline CDR1 and CDR2: SGHNT and YENEEA. V lost 5 bases and J lost 8, with 14 bases in between. CDR3 loop: CASSLDAGGTQYF. CDR3 nucleotide sequence: TGTGCCAGCAGCCTGGACGCCGGGGGTACGCAGTATTTT.

J is TRBJ2-3 and V is TRBV4-2, with 12 bases that match TRBD2. Trimming cost V 6 bases and J 6 bases; bases outside gene matches: 10. CDR3 length: 16 amino acids. Germline lookup yields CDR1 LGHNA and CDR2 YNFKEQ. The CDR3 spells CASSSAELAGGDTQYF. The CDR3 DNA reads TGTGCCAGCAGTTCCGCGGAACTAGCGGGAGGTGATACGCAGTATTTT.

Only one count was recorded for this clone. V is TRBV14 and J is TRBJ2-5, with D unresolved. V was clipped by 1 base and J by 5 bases, with 8 bases between them. CDR3 length: 13 amino acids. CDR1 SGHDN and CDR2 FVKESK come from the germline V gene. DNA for the CDR3: TGTGCCAGCAGCCAAGCGGTCCGGGAGACCCAGTACTTC. It translates to CASSQAVRETQYF. The variable domain in full, with the rest retrieved from reference TRBV14 and TRBJ2-5, is EAGVTQFPSHSVIEKGQTVTLRCDPISGHDNLYWYRRVMGKEIKFLLHFVKESKQDESGMPNNRFLAERTGGTYSTLKVQPAELEDSGVYFCASSQAVRETQYFGPGTRLLVL.